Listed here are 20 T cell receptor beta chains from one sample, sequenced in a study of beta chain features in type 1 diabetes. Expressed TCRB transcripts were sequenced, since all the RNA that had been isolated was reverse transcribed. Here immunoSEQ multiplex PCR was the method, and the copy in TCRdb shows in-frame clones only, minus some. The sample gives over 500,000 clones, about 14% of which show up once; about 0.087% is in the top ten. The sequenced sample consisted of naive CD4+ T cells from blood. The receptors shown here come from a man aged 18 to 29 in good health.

CDR3 amino acids: CASSVGLAGGTSSYEQYF. In nucleotides, the CDR3 is TGTGCCAGCAGCGTGGGACTAGCGGGAGGAACAAGCTCCTACGAGCAGTACTTC. This sequence joins TRBV9 and TRBJ2-7; TRBD2 aligns across 15 bases. Germline V gene sequence: CDR1 SGDLS, CDR2 YYNGEE. The CDR3 sequence is 18 residues long. The V segment lost 2 bases and the J segment 0 bases; nucleotides outside the gene matches: 6.

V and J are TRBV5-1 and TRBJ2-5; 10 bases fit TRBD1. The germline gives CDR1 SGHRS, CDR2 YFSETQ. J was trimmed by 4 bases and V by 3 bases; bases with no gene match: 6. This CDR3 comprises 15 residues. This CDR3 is CASSSTGQGPETQYF. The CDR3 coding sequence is TGCGCCAGCAGCTCCACGGGACAGGGGCCAGAGACCCAGTACTTC.

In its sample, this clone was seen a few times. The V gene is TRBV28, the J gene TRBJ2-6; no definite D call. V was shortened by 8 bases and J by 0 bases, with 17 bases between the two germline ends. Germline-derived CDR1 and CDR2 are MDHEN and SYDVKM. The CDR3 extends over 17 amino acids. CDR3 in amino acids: CASPPCMVFSGANVLTF. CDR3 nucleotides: TGTGCCAGCCCTCCCTGTATGGTTTTCTCTGGGGCCAACGTCCTGACTTTC. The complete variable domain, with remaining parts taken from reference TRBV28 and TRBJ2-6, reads DVKVTQSSRYLVKRTGEKVFLECVQDMDHENMFWYRQDPGLGLRLIYFSYDVKMKEKGDIPEGYSVSREKKERFSLILESASTNQTSMYLCASPPCMVFSGANVLTFGAGSRLTVL.

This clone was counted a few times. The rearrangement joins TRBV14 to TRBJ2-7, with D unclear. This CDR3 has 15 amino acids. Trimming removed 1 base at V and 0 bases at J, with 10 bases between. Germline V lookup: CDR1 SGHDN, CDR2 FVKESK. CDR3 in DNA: TGTGCCAGCAGCCAAGTATCTTGGGACTCCTACGAGCAGTACTTC. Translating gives CASSQVSWDSYEQYF.

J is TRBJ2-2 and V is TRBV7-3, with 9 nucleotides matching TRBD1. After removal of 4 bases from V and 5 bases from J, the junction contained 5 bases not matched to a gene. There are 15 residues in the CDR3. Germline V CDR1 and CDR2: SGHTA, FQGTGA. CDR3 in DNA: TGTGCCAGCAGCTACGGGACAGGGAGGACCGGGGAGCTGTTTTTT. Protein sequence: CASSYGTGRTGELFF.

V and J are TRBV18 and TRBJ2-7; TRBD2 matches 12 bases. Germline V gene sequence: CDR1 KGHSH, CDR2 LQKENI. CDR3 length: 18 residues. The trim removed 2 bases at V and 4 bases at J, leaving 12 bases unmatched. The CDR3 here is CASSPGLAGSRVFYEQYF. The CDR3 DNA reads TGTGCCAGCTCACCAGGACTAGCGGGGTCCAGGGTCTTTTACGAGCAGTACTTC.

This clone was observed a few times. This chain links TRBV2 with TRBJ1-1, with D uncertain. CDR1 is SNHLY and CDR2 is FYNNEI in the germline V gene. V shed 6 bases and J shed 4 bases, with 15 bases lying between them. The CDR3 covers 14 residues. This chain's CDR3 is CASRERHLGTEAFF. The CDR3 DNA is TGTGCCAGCAGGGAGAGGCACCTGGGCACTGAAGCTTTCTTT.

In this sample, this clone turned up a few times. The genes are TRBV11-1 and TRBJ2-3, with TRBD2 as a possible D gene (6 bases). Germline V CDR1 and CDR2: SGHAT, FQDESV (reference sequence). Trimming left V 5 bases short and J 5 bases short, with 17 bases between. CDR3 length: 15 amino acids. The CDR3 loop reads CASSPPGVFRDTQYF. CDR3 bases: TGTGCCAGCAGCCCGCCGGGGGTCTTTAGAGATACGCAGTATTTT. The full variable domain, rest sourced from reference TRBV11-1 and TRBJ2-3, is EAEVAQSPRYKITEKSQAVAFWCDPISGHATLYWYRQILGQGPELLVQFQDESVVDDSQLPKDRFSAERLKGVDSTLKIQPAELGDSAMYLCASSPPGVFRDTQYFGPGTRLTVL.

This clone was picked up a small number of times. In nucleotides, the CDR3 is TGTGCCAGCAGCTTAACTAGCGGGAGTCCCAATGAGCAGTTCTTC. This sequence encodes CASSLTSGSPNEQFF. The chain joins TRBV7-3 to TRBJ2-1; the match to TRBD2 covers 9 bases. This CDR3 region has 15 residues. The V segment lost 0 bases and the J segment 6 bases; nucleotides outside the gene matches: 3. Looked up from germline, CDR1 is SGHTA and CDR2 is FQGTGA.

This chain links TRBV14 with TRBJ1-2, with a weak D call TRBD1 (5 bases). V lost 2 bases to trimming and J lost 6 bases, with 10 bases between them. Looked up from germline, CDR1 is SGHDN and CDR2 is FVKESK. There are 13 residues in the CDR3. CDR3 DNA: TGTGCCAGCAGCCAATTAAGGGGTCATGGCTACACCTTC. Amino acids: CASSQLRGHGYTF.

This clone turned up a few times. CDR3 sequence (DNA): TGCAGTGCTAGAATGGCTTACGAGCAGTACTTC. This sequence encodes CSARMAYEQYF. The chain employs TRBV20-1 and TRBJ2-7; D not certain. Germline CDR1 DFQATT, CDR2 SNEGSKA (reference sequence). The CDR3 is 11 residues long. Trimming pared 2 bases from V and 4 bases from J, leaving 6 bases between.

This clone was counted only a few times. CDR3 DNA: TGTGCCAGCAGTGAATCCGGGGGTTTACCTGAAGCTTTCTTT. This codes for CASSESGGLPEAFF. The chain links TRBV25-1 to TRBJ1-1; TRBD1 is a possible D gene (5 bases). The CDR3 consists of 14 residues. Germline assignment: CDR1 MGHDK and CDR2 SYGVNS. V was clipped by 1 base and J by 6 bases, with 12 bases between them.

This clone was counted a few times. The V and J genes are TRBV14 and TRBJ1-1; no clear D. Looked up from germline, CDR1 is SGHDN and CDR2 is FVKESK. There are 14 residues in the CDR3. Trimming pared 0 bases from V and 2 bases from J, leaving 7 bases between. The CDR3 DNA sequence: TGTGCCAGCAGCCAAGATGTGGATAACACTGAAGCTTTCTTT. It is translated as CASSQDVDNTEAFF.

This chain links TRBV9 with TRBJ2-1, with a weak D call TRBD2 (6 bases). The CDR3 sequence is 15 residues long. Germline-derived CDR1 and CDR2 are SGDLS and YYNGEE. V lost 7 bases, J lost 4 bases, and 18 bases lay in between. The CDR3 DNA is TGTGCCAGCGCCAGGAGTAGCGGATCGTACAATGAGCAGTTCTTC. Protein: CASARSSGSYNEQFF.

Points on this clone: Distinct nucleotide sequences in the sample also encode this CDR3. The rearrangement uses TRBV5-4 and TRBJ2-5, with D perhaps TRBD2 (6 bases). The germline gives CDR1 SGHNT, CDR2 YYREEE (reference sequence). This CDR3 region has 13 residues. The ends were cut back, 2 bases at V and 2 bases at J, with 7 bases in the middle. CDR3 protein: CASSLGTQETQYF. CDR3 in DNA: TGTGCCAGCAGCTTAGGGACTCAAGAGACCCAGTACTTC.

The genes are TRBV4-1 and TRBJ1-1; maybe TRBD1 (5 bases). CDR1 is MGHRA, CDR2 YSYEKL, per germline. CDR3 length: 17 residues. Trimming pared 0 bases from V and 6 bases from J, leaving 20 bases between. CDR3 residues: CASSQDTATTGGAEAFF. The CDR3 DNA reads TGCGCCAGCAGCCAAGATACAGCCACAACCGGAGGGGCTGAAGCTTTCTTT.

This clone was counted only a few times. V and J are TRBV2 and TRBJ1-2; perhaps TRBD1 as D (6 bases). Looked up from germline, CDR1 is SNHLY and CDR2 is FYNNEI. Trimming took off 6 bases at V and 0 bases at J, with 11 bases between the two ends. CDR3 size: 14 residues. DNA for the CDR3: TGTGCCAGCAGGGAACAGGGATCTAACTATGGCTACACCTTC. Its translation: CASREQGSNYGYTF.

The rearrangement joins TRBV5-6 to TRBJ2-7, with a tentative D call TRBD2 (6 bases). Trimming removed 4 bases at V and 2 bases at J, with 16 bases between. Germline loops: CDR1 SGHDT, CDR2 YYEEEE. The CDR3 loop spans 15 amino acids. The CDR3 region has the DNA TGTGCCAGCAGCCCCTCGCTAGCGAGAGCCTACGAGCAGTACTTC. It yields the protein CASSPSLARAYEQYF.

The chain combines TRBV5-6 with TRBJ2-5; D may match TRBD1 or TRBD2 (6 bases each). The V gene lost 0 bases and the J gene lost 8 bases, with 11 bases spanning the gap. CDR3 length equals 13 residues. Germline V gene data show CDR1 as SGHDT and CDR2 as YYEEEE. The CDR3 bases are TGTGCCAGCAGCTTGGATGGGGGGCAAACCCAGTACTTC. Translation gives CASSLDGGQTQYF.

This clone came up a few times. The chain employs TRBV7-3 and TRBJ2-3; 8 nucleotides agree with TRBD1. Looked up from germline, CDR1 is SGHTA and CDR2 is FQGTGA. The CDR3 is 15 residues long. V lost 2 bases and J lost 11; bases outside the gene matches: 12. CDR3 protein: CASSLGGQGFSEQYF. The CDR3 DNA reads TGTGCCAGCAGCTTAGGAGGACAGGGTTTCTCTGAGCAGTATTTT.